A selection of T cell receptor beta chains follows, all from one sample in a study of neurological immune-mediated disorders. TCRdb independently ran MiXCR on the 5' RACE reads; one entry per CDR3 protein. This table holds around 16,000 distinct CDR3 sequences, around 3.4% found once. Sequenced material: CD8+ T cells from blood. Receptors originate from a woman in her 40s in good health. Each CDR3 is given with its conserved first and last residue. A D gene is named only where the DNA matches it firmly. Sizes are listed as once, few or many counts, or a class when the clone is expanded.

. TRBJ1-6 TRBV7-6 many TGTGCCAGCAGCCCCGTGAGCTCCTATAATTCACCCCTCCACTTT CASSPVSSYNSPLHF
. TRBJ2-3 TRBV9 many TGTGCCAGCAGCGTAGGGGAACTACCGAATACGCAGTATTTT CASSVGELPNTQYF
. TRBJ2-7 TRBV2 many TGTGCCAGCAGTTGGGGGAGCCAGAGGAGGCACGAGCAGTACTTC CASSWGSQRRHEQYF
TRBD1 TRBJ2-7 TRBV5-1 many TGCGCCAGCAGCGCCTCCCTGGGACAGGGCTACGAGCAGTACTTC CASSASLGQGYEQYF
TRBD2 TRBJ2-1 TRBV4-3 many TGCGCCAGCAGTCAAGAGGGTAGCGGGAGCTACAATGAGCAGTTCTTC CASSQEGSGSYNEQFF
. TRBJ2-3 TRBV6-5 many TGTGCCAGCAGCCCGAACCCCACTGTGATGAGCACAGATACGCAGTATTTT CASSPNPTVMSTDTQYF
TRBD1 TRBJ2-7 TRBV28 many TGTGCCAGCTTACAGGGGGGAGGCTACGAGCAGTACTTC CASLQGGGYEQYF
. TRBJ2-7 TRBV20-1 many TGCAGTGCCCGCTTCGGTCGTGTGGCCCACGAGCAGTACTTC CSARFGRVAHEQYF
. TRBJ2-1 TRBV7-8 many TGTGCCAGCAGCTTAGCGCAAGGCCTACACAATGAGCAGTTCTTC CASSLAQGLHNEQFF
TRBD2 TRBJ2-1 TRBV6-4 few TGTGCCAGCAGTGTTCTAGCGGGAACCTACAATGAGCAGTTCTTC CASSVLAGTYNEQFF
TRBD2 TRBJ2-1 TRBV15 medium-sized TGTGCCACCAGCGGAGAGCGGGAGGGTTACAATGAGCAGTTCTTC CATSGEREGYNEQFF
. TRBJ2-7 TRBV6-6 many TGTGCCAGCAGTTCTGCTTCCTACGAGCAGTACTTC CASSSASYEQYF
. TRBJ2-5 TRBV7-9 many TGTGCCAGCAGCCGGCCGCAACACCAAGAGACCCAGTACTTC CASSRPQHQETQYF
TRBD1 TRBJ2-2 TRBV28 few TGTGCCAGCATATCGACAGGGTTCGAGGTCACCGGGGAGCTGTTTTTT CASISTGFEVTGELFF
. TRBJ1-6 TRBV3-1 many TGTGCCAGCAAAGGGGAGAGCTCCTATAATTCACCCCTCCACTTT CASKGESSYNSPLHF
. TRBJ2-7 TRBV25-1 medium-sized TGTGCCAGCAGTGACCGGGAGCCATACGAGCAGTACTTC CASSDREPYEQYF
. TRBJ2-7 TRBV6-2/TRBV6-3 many TGTGCCAGCAGTTCACAGAAAGGACTTCCCTACGAGCAGTACTTC CASSSQKGLPYEQYF
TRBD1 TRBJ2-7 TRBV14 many TGTGCCAGTCAACAGACAGGGACCTACGAGCAGTACTTC CASQQTGTYEQYF
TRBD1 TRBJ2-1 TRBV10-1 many TGCGCCAGCAGTCCGGGACAGGATTACAATGAGCAGTTCTTC CASSPGQDYNEQFF
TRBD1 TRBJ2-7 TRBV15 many TGTGCCACCAGCAGGGCCGGACAGGGAGTACACGAGCAGTACTTC CATSRAGQGVHEQYF
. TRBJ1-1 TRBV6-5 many TGTGCCAGCCAAGCGGGTTCGAACACTGAAGCTTTCTTT CASQAGSNTEAFF